This TCR beta chain was sequenced for a study of cytomegalovirus exposure and HLA in healthy donors (dated by TCRdb to about 2017). Describing the broader study: An earlier analysis of fewer than 750 of the donors reported about 280 Gb of sequence data and around 120 million unique TCR beta sequences obtained from 180 million or so T cells. Donor age, sex, ethnicity and CMV serostatus were compiled together with the repertoire data. HLA typing included class I and class II loci at four-digit resolution. Of the 398 genotyped donors, roughly 85% fell in the genetic ancestry cluster associated with self-reported Caucasian donors. In a later analysis, previously published TCR beta repertoires from 666 donors were re-analyzed and high-resolution HLA genotyping was added so that TCR occurrence patterns could be studied. Several DR-DQ haplotypes were handled as single units for association and clustering, since linkage in the cohort was strong. All discovery cohort repertoires had been generated on a single sequencing platform. To predict cytomegalovirus infection status, the study brought together high-throughput TCR immunosequencing, statistical association of individual TCRs with disease status, and machine learning. The study aimed to test whether cataloging public T cell receptors could reveal signatures of past pathogen exposure. In an earlier analysis of roughly 540 of the donors, high-throughput TCR beta sequencing was used to judge whether each TCR beta V gene segment behaved as functional or pseudogenic. In addition to the first cohort of approximately 670 subjects, a separate validation cohort of 120 different subjects was used. The later analysis used no new phenotypic data to find candidate immune exposures, relying instead on TCR beta sequences and their occurrence across donors. The T cell repertoires of 670 or so subjects were profiled by immunosequencing and related to cytomegalovirus serostatus. A later genetic analysis took genome-wide SNP genotypes for about 60% of the roughly 670 donors and used that subset as a discovery cohort. Typing coverage differed by locus: A, B, C, DRB1 and DQB1 were typed in about 620-630 donors, DQA1 in approximately 520, DPA1 in some 600, and DPB1 in 400 to 480. On average, roughly 250,000 unique TCR beta nucleotide sequences were sequenced per donor among 350 to 400 genotyped donors of the cohort, with roughly 18% of those sequences being non-productive. An early release that covered about 600 HLA-typed donors contained about 300 gigabases of sequencing data and 80 million or so unique TCR sequences. What the study reported, not specific to this receptor: Broadly in line with IMGT annotations, most TCR beta V segments showed up in productive rearrangements about 87% or about 30% of the time in an earlier analysis of 587 of the donors. This cohort had only TCR beta chains sequenced, and the lack of alpha or paired-chain data limited which features could be detected. A cluster of highly shared sequence variants was judged likely to be a technical artifact of the sequencing pipeline. V-gene and J-gene trimming of TCR beta chains was associated with a missense DCLRE1C variant in a later genetic analysis, and the association was replicated in an independent cohort. The 87-base-pair reads could not distinguish some IMGT-functional V segments, including TRBV6-2 and TRBV6-3, so those segments were excluded. Assigning TCR associations to individual alleles was difficult when HLA alleles, especially DR and DQ, strongly co-occurred. In a later genetic analysis, fewer N-insertions in productive TCRs were reported among donors in an Asian-associated ancestry cluster than the approximately 670-donor mean. A later analysis associated about 17,000 TCR beta sequences with specific HLA alleles at a false discovery rate of 0.05. The authors suggested that the approach could potentially be extended to other disease states and immunological phenotypes. Correlated functional status among segregating V segments might reflect linkage disequilibrium, but an unknown experimental factor could not be ruled out. Roughly uniform sequencing depth across donors was assumed in presence/absence analyses, although this assumption may not hold. In a later analysis, HLA-associated TCR beta chains showed more clonal expansion and lower generation probabilities than non-associated chains that were equally common. Seventeen rarely observed V segments, including chromosome 9 orphons, were excluded from the earlier analysis of about 610 of the donors because counts were too low. A later analysis found that TCR association rates varied across HLA loci, with DRB1 alleles showing the most associated TCRs and HLA-C alleles the fewest. The classifier was reported to diagnose cytomegalovirus status with high specificity and sensitivity in both the original cohort and the validation cohort. Most CMV-associated TCR beta chains appeared to be HLA-restricted in a later analysis, and the HLA associations seemed to be driven largely by CMV exposure. A further reported finding was that TCR beta sequences accurately predicted the HLA-A and HLA-B alleles for most subjects in the first cohort. A few of the identified cytomegalovirus-associated TCR beta chains were confirmed in vitro to be specific for cytomegalovirus antigens. For the cohort, immune exposure information was limited to CMV serostatus. According to a later analysis, parvovirus B19, influenza, CMV and Epstein-Barr virus appeared linked to several top co-occurrence clusters. HLA typing was unavailable for some donors at each locus, so association tests used only the typed subset. While some public TCRs were present in many individuals, most TCR sequences turned up only very rarely across donors. The study gave a list of around 170 TCR beta chains associated with cytomegalovirus.

The cohort was made up of several hundred healthy bone marrow donors. At the time of sampling, all cohort members were nominally healthy, though unrecorded immune exposures were likely present. The donor tested CMV seronegative, placing the donor among the roughly 400 seronegative members of the cohort. Every donor gave a peripheral blood sample, and the peripheral blood mononuclear cells from that sample were used for TCR beta sequencing. Genomic DNA extraction from the blood cell samples was performed with the Qiagen DNeasy Blood Extraction Kit. This clone was detected a few times. The antigen it binds to is not known. Base qualities are not provided; no much larger clone lies one nucleotide away. Library preparation was by the immunoSEQ multiplex PCR assay. The multiplex PCR relied on a mix of 60 forward primers for TCR Vbeta segments and 13 reverse primers for TCR Jbeta segments. A multiplex PCR assay on genomic DNA amplified the CDR3 region of rearranged TCR beta genes. On the Illumina HiSeq System, the amplified TCR beta libraries were sequenced as 87-base-pair reads. The study's processing was this. A later analysis tallied 75 million to 85 million unique TCR beta chains across the 610 or so repertoires, and around 9.9 million of those chains were shared by two or more donors. Raw reads were error-corrected and collapsed into unique sequences by a nearest-neighbor algorithm in which closely related sequences were merged to remove PCR and sequencing errors. To assign V, D and J gene segments, CDR3 sequences were aligned to IMGT reference sequences. For a sequence to be retained, a match of at least six nucleotides was required to both a V gene segment and a J gene segment. A rearrangement counted as productive if the CDR3 had no stop codons and remained in frame with V and J, and every other rearrangement counted as non-productive. CDR3 was defined by IMGT convention, running from the second conserved V-encoded cysteine to the conserved J-encoded phenylalanine. In an earlier analysis of approximately 590 of the donors, sequences lacking an unambiguous match to a single V gene segment were excluded. An earlier analysis of about 600 of the donors called V segments functional above 56.7% productive rearrangements and segregating when the between-donor standard deviation exceeded 5%. A statistical classification framework was built to diagnose cytomegalovirus status from the catalog of TCR beta chain sequences. In a later analysis, TCR nucleotide sequences were compared against IMGT/GENE-DB human TR gene sequences so that V and J genes could be assigned. Using the TCRdist pipeline, a later analysis assigned CDR3 sequences along with most-parsimonious VDJ recombination scenarios. In a later analysis, each TCR beta chain was defined by its CDR3 amino acid sequence together with its V-gene family, and reads without a unique V-gene family were excluded. In a later analysis, some 600 highly shared, low-generation-probability nucleotide sequences were removed to address suspected cross-contamination and a sequencing artifact. For each public chain, a later analysis derived a clonal expansion index from normalized ranks of inferred template counts within each repertoire. A later analysis computed generation probabilities with a VDJ recombination model fitted to out-of-frame rearrangements, and checked the results against IGoR. In a later analysis, hypergeometric tests were used to score TCR-TCR, TCR-HLA and TCR-CMV co-occurrence, with a repertoire-size bias correction applied to TCR pairs. False discovery rates were estimated in a later analysis by permuting HLA or CMV assignments 20 times. In a later analysis, co-occurring TCRs were grouped with DBSCAN, and TCRdist sequence similarity was added when clustering was performed within HLA-allele-positive subsets. Repertoires with fewer than 30,000 or more than 120,000 public chains, plus five repertoires with anomalous nucleotide sharing, were excluded from co-occurrence clustering. Imported from immuneACCESS, the table was reduced by TCRdb to in-frame sequences with V and J called. These copies leave out some clones; in studies compared against another copy, an unresolved V gene accounts for under half, and the cause of the remainder is not known. The DNA gave D and trimming, while V, J and clone size come from that table. Present in this sample are under 200,000 clones, around 78% of which were seen just once. The top ten constitute 1.5% to 2% of the sample.

From its cysteine to its phenylalanine, the CDR3 spans 15 amino acids. The entry retains the CDR3 DNA only, 45 bases that are in frame from base 1. From V the trimming removes 4 bases and from J it removes 4 bases, while the gene matches leave 5 bases of the junction unaccounted for. CDR1 SGHNT and CDR2 YYREEE were looked up in the germline V gene (reference sequence). The sequenced sample was PBMCs. The chain couples TRBV5-4 to TRBJ2-5, and TRBD2 aligns with 12 junction nucleotides. This sequence originates from a man younger than 45 in good health and CMV-seronegative. The DNA is as follows: TGTGCCAGCAGCCCGGGACTAGCGGGTCCAGAGACCCAGTACTTC. Translated, this gives CASSPGLAGPETQYF. Full variable domain (CDR3 extended with the reference TRBV5-4 and TRBJ2-5 proteins): ETGVTQSPTHLIKTRGQQVTLRCSSQSGHNTVSWYQQALGQGPQFIFQYYREEENGRGNFPPRFSGLQFPNYSSELNVNALELDDSALYLCASSPGLAGPETQYFGPGTRLLVL.